The TCR beta chain described here comes from a study of shared clonotypes between healthy human individuals. About the study: The composition of the donors was a couple of women and a few men aged 18 to 49. Study outcomes and limitations: Owing to a small donor count, the genetic and exposure-history diversity represented was limited. Naive subsets tended to show greater estimated richness than memory subsets. Generation probability values for non-shared clonotypes were lower than those for clonotypes shared by all four donors.

Profiling relied on immunoSEQ multiplex PCR, and the TCRdb table lists in-frame clones only, not all of them. The data hold 2 million to 2.5 million clones, with approximately 93% observed a single time. Concerning this clone itself: Antigen specificity is unknown.

The V and J ends lost 4 bases and 2 bases, in that order; junction bases with no gene match: 13. This CDR3 is built from 17 residues. Germline assignment: CDR1 SGHRS and CDR2 YFSETQ. Sequenced: naive CD4+ T cells from PBMCs. Subset noted: CD45RA+ positively selected. The gene calls are TRBV5-1 and TRBJ2-3; 7 bases are a match to TRBD1. This clonotype was obtained from a man between 18 and 35 years old in good health. Some clones in this sample may be carry-over from other donors' samples. The CDR3 is CASSISTGALNTDTQYF. In nucleotides, the CDR3 is TGCGCCAGCAGCATTAGTACAGGGGCTTTAAACACAGATACGCAGTATTTT. The full variable domain, in which reference TRBV5-1 and TRBJ2-3 provide the parts outside the CDR3, is KAGVTQTPRYLIKTRGQQVTLSCSPISGHRSVSWYQQTPGQGLQFLFEYFSETQRNKGNFPGRFSGRQFSNSRSEMNVSTLELGDSALYLCASSISTGALNTDTQYFGPGTRLTVL.